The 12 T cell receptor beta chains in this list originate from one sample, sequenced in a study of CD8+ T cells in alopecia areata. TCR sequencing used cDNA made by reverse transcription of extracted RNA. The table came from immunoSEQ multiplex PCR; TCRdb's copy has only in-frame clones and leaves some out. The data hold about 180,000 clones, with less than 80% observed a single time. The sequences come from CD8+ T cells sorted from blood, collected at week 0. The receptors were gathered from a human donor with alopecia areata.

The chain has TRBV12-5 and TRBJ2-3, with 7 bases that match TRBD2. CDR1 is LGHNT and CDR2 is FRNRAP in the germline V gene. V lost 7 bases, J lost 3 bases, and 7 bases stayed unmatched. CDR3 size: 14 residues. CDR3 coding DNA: TGTGCTAGTGCCCAAAGCGGGGCAACAGATACGCAGTATTTT. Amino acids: CASAQSGATDTQYF.

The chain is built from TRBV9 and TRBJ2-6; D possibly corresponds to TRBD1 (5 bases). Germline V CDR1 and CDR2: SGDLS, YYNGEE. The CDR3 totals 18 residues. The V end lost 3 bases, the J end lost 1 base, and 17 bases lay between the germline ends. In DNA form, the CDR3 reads TGTGCCAGCAGCGACCGACAGAGCACCGGTTCTGGGGCCAACGTCCTGACTTTC. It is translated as CASSDRQSTGSGANVLTF.

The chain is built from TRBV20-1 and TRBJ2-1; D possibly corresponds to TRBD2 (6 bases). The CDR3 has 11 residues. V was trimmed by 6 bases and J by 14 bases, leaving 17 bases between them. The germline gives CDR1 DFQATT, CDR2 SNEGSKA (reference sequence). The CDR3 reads CSAPSGTLEFF. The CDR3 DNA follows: TGCAGTGCCCCCTCCGGGACTTTGGAGTTCTTC.

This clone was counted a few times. As DNA, the CDR3 is TGTGCCAGCAGCGTCCGGGAATCCTACGAGCAGTACTTC. Translating it yields CASSVRESYEQYF. The chain combines TRBV14 with TRBJ2-7, with TRBD2 as a possible D gene (5 bases). The germline V gene has CDR1 SGHDN and CDR2 FVKESK. The V end was cut by 5 bases, the J end by 1 base, with 9 bases between. The CDR3 is 13 residues long.

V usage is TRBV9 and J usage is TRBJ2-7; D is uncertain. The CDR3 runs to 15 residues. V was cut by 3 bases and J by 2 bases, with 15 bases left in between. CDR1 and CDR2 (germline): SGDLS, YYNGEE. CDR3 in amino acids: CASSANLHRAYEQYF. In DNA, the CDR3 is TGTGCCAGCAGCGCAAACCTTCACAGAGCCTACGAGCAGTACTTC.

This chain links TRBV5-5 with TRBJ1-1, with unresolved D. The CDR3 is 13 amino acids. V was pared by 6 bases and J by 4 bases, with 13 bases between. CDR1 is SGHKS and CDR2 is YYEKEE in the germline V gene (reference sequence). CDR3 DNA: TGTGCCAGCAACCCCGGCGGGAGCACTGAAGCTTTCTTT. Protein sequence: CASNPGGSTEAFF.

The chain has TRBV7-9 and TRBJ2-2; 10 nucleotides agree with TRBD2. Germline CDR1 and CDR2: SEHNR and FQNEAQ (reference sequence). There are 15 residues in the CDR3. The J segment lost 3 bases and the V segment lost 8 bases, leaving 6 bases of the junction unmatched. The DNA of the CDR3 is TGTGCCAGCGCTCTAGCGGGGGACCACACCGGGGAGCTGTTTTTT. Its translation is CASALAGDHTGELFF.

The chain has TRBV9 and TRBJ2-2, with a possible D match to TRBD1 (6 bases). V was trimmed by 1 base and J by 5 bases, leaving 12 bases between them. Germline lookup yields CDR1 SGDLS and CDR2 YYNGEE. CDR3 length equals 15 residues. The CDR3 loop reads CASSVPGGGTGELFF. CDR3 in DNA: TGTGCCAGCAGCGTACCTGGGGGCGGAACCGGGGAGCTGTTTTTT.

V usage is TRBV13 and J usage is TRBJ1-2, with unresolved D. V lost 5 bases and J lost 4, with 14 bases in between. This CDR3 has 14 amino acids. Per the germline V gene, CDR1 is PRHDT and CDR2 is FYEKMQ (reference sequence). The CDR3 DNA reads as TGTGCCAGCAGCGCGGGAAGGTCTATCTATGGCTACACCTTC. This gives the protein CASSAGRSIYGYTF.

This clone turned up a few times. In DNA, the CDR3 is TGTGCCAGCAGCTGGAGACCCACGGCCGGGCGCAGGAATTCACCCCTCCACTTT. Translation gives CASSWRPTAGRRNSPLHF. The chain uses TRBV5-6 and TRBJ1-6, with unresolved D. The CDR3 consists of 18 residues. CDR1 is SGHDT and CDR2 is YYEEEE in the germline V gene. V lost 3 bases to trimming and J lost 7 bases, with 23 bases between them.

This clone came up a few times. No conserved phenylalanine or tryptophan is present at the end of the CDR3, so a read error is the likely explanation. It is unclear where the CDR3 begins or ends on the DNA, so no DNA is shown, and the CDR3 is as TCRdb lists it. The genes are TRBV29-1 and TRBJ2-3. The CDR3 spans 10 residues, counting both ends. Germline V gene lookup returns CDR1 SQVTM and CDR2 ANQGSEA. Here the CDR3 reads CSVSGVVGEV.

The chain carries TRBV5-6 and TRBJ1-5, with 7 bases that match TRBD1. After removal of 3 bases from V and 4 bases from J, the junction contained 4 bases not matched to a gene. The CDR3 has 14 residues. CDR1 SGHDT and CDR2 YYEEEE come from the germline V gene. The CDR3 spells CASSSATGNQPQHF. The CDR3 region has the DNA TGTGCCAGCAGCTCAGCGACAGGGAATCAGCCCCAGCATTTT.